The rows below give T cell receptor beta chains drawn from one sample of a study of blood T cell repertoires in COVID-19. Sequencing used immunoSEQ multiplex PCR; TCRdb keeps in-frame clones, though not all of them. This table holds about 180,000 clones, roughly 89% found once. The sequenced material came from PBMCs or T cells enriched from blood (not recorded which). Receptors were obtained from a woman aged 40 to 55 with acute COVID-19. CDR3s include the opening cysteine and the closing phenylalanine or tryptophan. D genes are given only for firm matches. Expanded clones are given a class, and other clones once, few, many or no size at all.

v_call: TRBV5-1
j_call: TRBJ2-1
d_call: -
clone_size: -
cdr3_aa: CASSSWRAPYNEQFF
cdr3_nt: TGCGCCAGCAGCTCTTGGAGGGCCCCTTACAATGAGCAGTTCTTC

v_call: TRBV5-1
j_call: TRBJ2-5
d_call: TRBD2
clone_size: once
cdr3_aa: CASSLYGVGLAGEQETQYF
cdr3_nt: TGCGCCAGCAGCTTGTACGGTGTAGGACTAGCGGGGGAGCAAGAGACCCAGTACTTC

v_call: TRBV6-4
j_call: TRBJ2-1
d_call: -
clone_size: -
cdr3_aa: CASSVDVRSDEQFF
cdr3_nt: TGTGCCAGCAGTGTTGACGTCAGGTCCGATGAGCAGTTCTTC

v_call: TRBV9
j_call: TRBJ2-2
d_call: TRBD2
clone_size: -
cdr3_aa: CASSVALPRGGAGELFF
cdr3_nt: TGTGCCAGCAGCGTAGCTCTTCCGAGGGGAGGGGCCGGGGAGCTGTTTTTT

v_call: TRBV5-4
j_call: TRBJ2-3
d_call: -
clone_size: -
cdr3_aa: CASSLESRGASTDTQYF
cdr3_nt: TGTGCCAGCAGCTTGGAGTCCCGCGGGGCAAGCACAGATACGCAGTATTTT

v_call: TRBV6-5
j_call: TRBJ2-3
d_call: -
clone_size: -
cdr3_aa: CASSYSAVPRDTQYF
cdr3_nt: TGTGCCAGCAGTTACTCGGCGGTTCCTCGAGATACGCAGTATTTT

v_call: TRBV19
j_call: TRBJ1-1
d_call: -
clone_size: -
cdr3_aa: CASTVAVGEAFF
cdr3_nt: TGTGCCAGTACAGTTGCGGTGGGTGAAGCTTTCTTT

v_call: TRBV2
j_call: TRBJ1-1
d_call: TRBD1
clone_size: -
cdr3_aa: CASRAQGYTEAFF
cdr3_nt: TGTGCCAGCAGGGCACAGGGGTACACTGAAGCTTTCTTT

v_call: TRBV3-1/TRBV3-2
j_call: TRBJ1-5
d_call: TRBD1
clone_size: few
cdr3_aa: CASSIRQGRDQPQHF
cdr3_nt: TGTGCCAGCAGCATTCGACAGGGGCGCGACCAGCCCCAGCATTTT

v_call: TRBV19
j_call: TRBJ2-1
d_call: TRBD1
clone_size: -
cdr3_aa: CASSAKTGVGYNEQFF
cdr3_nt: TGTGCCAGTAGTGCGAAGACAGGGGTGGGGTACAATGAGCAGTTCTTC

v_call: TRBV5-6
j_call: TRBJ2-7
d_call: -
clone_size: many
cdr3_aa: CASSLYRAQTGPYEQYF
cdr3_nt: TGTGCCAGCAGCTTGTATAGGGCGCAGACAGGACCTTACGAGCAGTACTTC

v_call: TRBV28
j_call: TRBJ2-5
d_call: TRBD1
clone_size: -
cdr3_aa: CASSPQQGEETQYF
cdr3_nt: TGTGCCAGCAGTCCTCAACAGGGGGAAGAGACCCAGTACTTC

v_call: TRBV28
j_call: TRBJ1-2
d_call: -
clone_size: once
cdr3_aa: CASSSQFYGYTF
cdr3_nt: TGTGCCAGCAGTTCCCAATTCTATGGCTACACCTTC

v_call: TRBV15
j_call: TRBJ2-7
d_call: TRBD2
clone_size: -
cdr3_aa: CATSRGLSSGSNRTF
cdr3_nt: TGTGCCACCAGCAGAGGATTATCTAGCGGGAGTAATCGGACCTTC

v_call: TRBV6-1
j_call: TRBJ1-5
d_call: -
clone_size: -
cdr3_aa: CASSETYTGQPQHF
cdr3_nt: TGTGCCAGCAGTGAAACGTATACAGGGCAGCCCCAGCATTTT

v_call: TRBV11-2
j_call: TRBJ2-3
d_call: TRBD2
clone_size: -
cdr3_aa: CASSDGTSGRSDTQYF
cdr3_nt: TGTGCCAGCAGCGACGGGACTAGCGGGAGATCAGATACGCAGTATTTT

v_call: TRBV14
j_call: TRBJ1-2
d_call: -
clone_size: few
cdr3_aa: CASSQVPGNYGYTF
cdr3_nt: TGTGCCAGCAGCCAAGTTCCAGGTAACTATGGCTACACCTTC

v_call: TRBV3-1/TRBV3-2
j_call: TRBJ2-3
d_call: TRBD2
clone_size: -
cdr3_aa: CAIRTSGCESTDTQYF
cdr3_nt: TGTGCCATCCGGACTAGCGGGTGCGAATCAACAGATACGCAGTATTTT

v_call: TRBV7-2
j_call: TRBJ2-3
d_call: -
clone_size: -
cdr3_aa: CASSSGEYTQYF
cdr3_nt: TGTGCCAGCAGCTCGGGGGAGTATACGCAGTATTTT

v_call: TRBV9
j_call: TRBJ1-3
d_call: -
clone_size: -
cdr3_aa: CASSPGRVSGNTIYF
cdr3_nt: TGTGCCAGCAGCCCGGGGAGGGTCTCTGGAAACACCATATATTTT

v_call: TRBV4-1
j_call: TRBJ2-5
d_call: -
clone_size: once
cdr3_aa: CASSLRTQTLQETQYF
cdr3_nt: TGCGCCAGCAGCCTCAGGACTCAGACGCTACAAGAGACCCAGTACTTC

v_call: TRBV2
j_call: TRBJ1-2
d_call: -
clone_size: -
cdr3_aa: CASEPLFPPRGYTF
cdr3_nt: TGTGCCAGCGAGCCACTTTTCCCCCCTCGTGGCTACACCTTC

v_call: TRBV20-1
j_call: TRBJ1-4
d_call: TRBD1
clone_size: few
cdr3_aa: CSAVQGGKLFF
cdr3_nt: TGCAGTGCCGTACAGGGGGGAAAACTGTTTTTT

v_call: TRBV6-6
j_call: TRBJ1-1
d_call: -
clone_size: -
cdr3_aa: CASSPTGESSEAFF
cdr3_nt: TGTGCCAGCAGTCCGACAGGAGAAAGCTCTGAAGCTTTCTTT

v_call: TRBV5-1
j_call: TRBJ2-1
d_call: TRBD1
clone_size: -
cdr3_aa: CASSLAQGASNEQFF
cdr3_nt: TGCGCCAGCAGCTTGGCACAGGGGGCGAGCAATGAGCAGTTCTTC

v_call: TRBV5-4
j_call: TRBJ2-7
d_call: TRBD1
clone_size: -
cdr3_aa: CASSLGQVTGDDEQYF
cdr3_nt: TGTGCCAGCAGCTTAGGACAGGTTACGGGCGATGACGAGCAGTACTTC

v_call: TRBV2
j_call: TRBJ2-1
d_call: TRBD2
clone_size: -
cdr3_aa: CASSEGVAGGSYNEQFF
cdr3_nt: TGTGCCAGCAGTGAAGGGGTAGCGGGAGGGTCCTACAATGAGCAGTTCTTC

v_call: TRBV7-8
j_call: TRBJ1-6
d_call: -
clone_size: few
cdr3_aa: CASSLGTDNSPLHF
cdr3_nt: TGTGCCAGCAGCTTAGGGACAGATAATTCACCCCTCCACTTT

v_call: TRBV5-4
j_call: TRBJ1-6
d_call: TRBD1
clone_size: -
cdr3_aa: CASSLRDRDNSPLHF
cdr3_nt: TGTGCCAGCAGCTTGCGGGACAGGGATAATTCACCCCTCCACTTT

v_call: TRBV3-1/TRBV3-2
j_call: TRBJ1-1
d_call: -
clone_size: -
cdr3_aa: CASSQDAGILTEAFF
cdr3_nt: TGTGCCAGCAGCCAAGATGCAGGCATTCTCACTGAAGCTTTCTTT

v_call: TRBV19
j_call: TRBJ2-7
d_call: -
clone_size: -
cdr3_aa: CASSIRDTTSYEQYF
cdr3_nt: TGTGCCAGTAGTATCCGGGACACCACCTCCTACGAGCAGTACTTC

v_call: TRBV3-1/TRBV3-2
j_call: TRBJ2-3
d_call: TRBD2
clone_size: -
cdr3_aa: CASSQDAGGPSTDTQYF
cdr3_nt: TGTGCCAGCAGCCAAGATGCGGGGGGGCCAAGCACAGATACGCAGTATTTT

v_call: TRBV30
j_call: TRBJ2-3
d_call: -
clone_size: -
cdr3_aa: CAWAGGNTDTQYF
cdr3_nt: TGTGCCTGGGCAGGGGGGAACACAGATACGCAGTATTTT

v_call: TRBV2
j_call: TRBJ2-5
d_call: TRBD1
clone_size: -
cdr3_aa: CASREDRGQETQYF
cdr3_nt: TGTGCCAGCAGAGAGGACAGGGGCCAAGAGACCCAGTACTTC

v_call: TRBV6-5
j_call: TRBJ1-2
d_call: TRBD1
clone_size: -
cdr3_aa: CARIKDRAGYTF
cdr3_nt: TGTGCCAGAATTAAGGACAGGGCTGGCTACACCTTC

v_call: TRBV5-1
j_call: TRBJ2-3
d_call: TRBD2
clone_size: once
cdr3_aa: CASTPGGSTDTQYF
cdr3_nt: TGCGCCAGCACCCCCGGGGGGAGCACAGATACGCAGTATTTT

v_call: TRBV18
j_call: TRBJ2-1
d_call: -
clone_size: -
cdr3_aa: CASSPPVYSSYNEQFF
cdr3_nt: TGTGCCAGCTCACCACCGGTGTACAGCTCCTACAATGAGCAGTTCTTC

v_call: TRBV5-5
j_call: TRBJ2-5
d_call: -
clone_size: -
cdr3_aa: CASSLGLGYQETQYF
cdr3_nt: TGTGCCAGCAGCTTGGGGCTAGGTTACCAAGAGACCCAGTACTTC

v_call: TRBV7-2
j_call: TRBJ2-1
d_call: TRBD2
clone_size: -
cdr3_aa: CASSSTSGGGYNEQFF
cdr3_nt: TGTGCCAGCAGCTCAACTAGCGGGGGCGGGTACAATGAGCAGTTCTTC

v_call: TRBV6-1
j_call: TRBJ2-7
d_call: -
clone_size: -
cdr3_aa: CASSEGHSWTYEQYF
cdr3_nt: TGTGCCAGCAGTGAAGGCCACAGCTGGACCTACGAGCAGTACTTC

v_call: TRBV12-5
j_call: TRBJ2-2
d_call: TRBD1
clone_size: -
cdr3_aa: CASGLRGPTNTGELFF
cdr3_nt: TGTGCTAGTGGTTTGAGGGGGCCGACGAACACCGGGGAGCTGTTTTTT

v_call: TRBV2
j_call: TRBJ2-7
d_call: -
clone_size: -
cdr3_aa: CASRDRTHYEQYF
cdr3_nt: TGTGCCAGCAGAGACCGGACACACTACGAGCAGTACTTC

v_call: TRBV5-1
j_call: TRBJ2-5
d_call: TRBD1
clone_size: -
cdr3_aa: CASSLKTGNMETQYF
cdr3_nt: TGCGCCAGCAGCTTAAAGACAGGGAACATGGAGACCCAGTACTTC

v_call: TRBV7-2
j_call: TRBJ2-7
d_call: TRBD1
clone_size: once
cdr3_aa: CASSPRTGTYEQYF
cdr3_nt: TGTGCCAGCAGCCCCCGGACAGGGACCTACGAGCAGTACTTC

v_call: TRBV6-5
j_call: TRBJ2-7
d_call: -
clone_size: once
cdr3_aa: CASRLEGTSYEQYF
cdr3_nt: TGTGCCAGCAGGCTGGAGGGAACCTCCTACGAGCAGTACTTC

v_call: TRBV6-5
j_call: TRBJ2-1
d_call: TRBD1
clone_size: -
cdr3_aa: CASSYRGLHNEQFF
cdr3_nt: TGTGCCAGCAGTTACAGGGGGCTACACAATGAGCAGTTCTTC

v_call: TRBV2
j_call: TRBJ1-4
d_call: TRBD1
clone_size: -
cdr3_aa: CASNLAGGHEKLFF
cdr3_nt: TGTGCCAGCAACTTAGCAGGGGGTCATGAAAAACTGTTTTTT

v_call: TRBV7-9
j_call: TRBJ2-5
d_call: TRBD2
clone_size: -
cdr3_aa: CASSSLGGETQYF
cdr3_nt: TGTGCCAGCAGCTCCTTGGGGGGGGAGACCCAGTACTTC

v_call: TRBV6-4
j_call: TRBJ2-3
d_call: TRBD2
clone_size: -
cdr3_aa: CASSRGLGRLYF
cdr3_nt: TGTGCCAGCAGCCGAGGACTAGGGCGGCTGTATTTT

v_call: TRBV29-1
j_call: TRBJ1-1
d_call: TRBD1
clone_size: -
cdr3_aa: CSGSGGMGTKAFF
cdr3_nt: TGCAGCGGATCAGGGGGCATGGGCACGAAAGCTTTCTTT

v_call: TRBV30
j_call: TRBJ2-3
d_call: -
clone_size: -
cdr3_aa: CAWSVRGTDTQYF
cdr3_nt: TGTGCCTGGAGTGTTCGGGGCACAGATACGCAGTATTTT

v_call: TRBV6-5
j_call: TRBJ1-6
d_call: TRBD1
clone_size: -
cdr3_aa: CASSLQTGASPLHF
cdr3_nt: TGTGCCAGCAGTTTACAGACAGGGGCTTCACCCCTCCACTTT

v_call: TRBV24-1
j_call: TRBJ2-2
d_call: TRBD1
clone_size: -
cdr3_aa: CATSSPRGRFSGELFF
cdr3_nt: TGTGCCACCAGTTCCCCGAGGGGGCGCTTCTCCGGGGAGCTGTTTTTT

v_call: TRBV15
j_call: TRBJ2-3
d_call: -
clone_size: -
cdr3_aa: CATSRDPLGSTDTQYF
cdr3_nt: TGTGCCACCAGCAGAGATCCACTAGGTTCGACAGATACGCAGTATTTT